This T cell receptor beta chain is from a study of blood T cell repertoires in COVID-19. Across the whole study: Acute and convalescent COVID-19 specimens originated in the United States, Italy and Spain. The cDNA or gDNA used as material had been derived from T cells, B-cell-depleted T cells, or PBMCs.

CDR3 length: 15 residues. The V gene end was trimmed by 4 bases and the J gene end by 3 bases; junction bases not matched to a gene: 3. Germline V gene sequence: CDR1 KGHDR, CDR2 SFDVKD. In the original workflow: Nucleated cell number was recorded as an estimate derived from reference gene primer amplification. TCRdb keeps only in-frame clones here, not all; method: immunoSEQ multiplex PCR. V and J calls and clone size are those listed in that table; D and trimming were worked out from the DNA. The sample has some 70,000 clones, more than 70% seen once; the top ten hold about 2.7%. The chain combines TRBV24-1 with TRBJ1-5; TRBD1 matches 9 bases. This clonotype originated in an older man with active or convalescent COVID-19. The sequenced sample was peripheral blood. DNA for the CDR3: TGTGCCACCAGTGAAGGACAGGGGATCAATCAGCCCCAGCATTTT. Protein: CATSEGQGINQPQHF.